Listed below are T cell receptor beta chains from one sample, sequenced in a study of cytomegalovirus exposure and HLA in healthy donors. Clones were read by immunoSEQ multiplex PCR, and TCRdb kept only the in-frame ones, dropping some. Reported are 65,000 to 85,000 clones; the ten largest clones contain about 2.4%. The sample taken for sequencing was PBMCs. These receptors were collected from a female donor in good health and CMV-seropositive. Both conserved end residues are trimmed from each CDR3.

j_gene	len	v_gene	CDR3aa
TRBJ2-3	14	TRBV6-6	ASSYLSGVSTDTQY
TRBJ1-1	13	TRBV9	ASSVDGGLTAEAF
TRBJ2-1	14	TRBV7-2	ASSLLASGGDNEQF
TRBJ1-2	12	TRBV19	ASSINSGFHGYT
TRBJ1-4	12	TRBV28	ASSSSATNEKLF
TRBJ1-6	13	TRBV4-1	ASSQDLGRNSPLH
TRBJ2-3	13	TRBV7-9	ASSFGGLGTDTQY
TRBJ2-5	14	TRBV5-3	ARSPTSGRAQETQY
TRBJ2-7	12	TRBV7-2	ASTAQGAAYEQY
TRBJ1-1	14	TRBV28	ASSLIGAGKNTEAF
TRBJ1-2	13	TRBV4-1	ASSNLGGPNYGYT
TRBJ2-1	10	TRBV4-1	ASSQAAREQF
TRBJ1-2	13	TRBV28	ASSTGGDGNYGYT
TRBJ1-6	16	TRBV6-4	ASSDGGKRDRDNSPLH
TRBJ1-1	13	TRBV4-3	ASSQGTGVNTEAF
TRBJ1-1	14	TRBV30	AWSARQGAVGTEAF
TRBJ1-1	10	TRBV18	ASSRDSTEAF
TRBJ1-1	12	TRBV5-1	ASSFDEMNTEAF
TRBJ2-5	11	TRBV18	ASSPPGVETQY
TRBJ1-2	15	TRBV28	ASRSAGKTGTNYGYT
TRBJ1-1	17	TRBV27	ASSFGLGTGGFLGLEAF
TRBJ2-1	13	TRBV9	ASSTGTSDYNEQF
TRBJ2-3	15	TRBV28	ASRPTSSGTIWDTQY
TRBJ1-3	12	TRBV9	ASSSSSSGNTIY
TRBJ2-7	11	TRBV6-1	ASSGDFSYEQY
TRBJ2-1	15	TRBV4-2	ASSQVTGTGGYNEQF
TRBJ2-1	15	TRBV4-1	ASSQVHRAGAGNEQF
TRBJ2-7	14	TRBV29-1	SVGILRRTGLDEQY
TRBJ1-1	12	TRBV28	ASIPGQLNTEAF
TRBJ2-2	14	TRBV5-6	ASSLGGFMNTGELF
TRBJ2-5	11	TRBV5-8	ASSLAPGETQY
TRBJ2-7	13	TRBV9	ASSPTGTSAYEQY
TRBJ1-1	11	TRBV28	ASTFLTGTEAF
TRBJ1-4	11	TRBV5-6	ASTTGISEKLF
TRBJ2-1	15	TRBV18	ASSRSSGGAFYNEQF
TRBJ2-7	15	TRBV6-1	ASSEVPRERGRVEQY